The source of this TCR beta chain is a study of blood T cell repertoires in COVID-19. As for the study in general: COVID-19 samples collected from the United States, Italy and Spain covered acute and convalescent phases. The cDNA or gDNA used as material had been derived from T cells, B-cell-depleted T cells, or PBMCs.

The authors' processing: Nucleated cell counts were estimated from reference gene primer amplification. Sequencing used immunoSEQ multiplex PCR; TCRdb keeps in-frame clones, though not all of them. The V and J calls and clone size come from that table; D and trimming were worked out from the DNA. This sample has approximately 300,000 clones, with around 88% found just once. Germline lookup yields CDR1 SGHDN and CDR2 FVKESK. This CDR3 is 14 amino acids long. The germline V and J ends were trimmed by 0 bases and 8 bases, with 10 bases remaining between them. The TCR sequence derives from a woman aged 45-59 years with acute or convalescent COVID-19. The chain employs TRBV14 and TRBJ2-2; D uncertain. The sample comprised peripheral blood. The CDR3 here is CASSQELRSGELFF. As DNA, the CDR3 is TGTGCCAGCAGCCAAGAACTCCGGTCTGGGGAGCTGTTTTTT.